The 24 T cell receptor beta chains given below trace back to one sample, sequenced in a study of T cell responses to AZD1222 COVID-19 vaccine. Profiling relied on immunoSEQ multiplex PCR, and the TCRdb table lists in-frame clones only, not all of them. The sample has 20,000 to 25,000 clones, roughly 87% seen once. The sample consisted of peripheral blood, taken 28 days after the second AZD1222 dose. The receptor source for this set is an adult who received the AZD1222 COVID-19 vaccine.

This chain links TRBV7-8 with TRBJ1-1, with D perhaps TRBD1 (5 bases). This CDR3 region has 18 residues. V dropped 1 base and J dropped 1 base, with 19 bases sitting between them. In germline, CDR1 is SGHVS, CDR2 FQNEAQ. In DNA, the CDR3 is TGTGCCAGCAGCTTAGGTTCAAGCACATATGGGGGGAACACTGAAGCTTTCTTT. Residues: CASSLGSSTYGGNTEAFF.

J is TRBJ2-1 and V is TRBV7-9; 7 nucleotides align to TRBD2. This CDR3 is built from 15 residues. Germline CDR1 SEHNR, CDR2 FQNEAQ (reference sequence). Trimming at V came to 0 bases and at J to 7 bases, leaving 6 bases not matched to a gene. CDR3 DNA: TGTGCCAGCAGCTTAGCGGGAGGGCCCCAAAATGAGCAGTTCTTC. This translates into CASSLAGGPQNEQFF.

This rearrangement joins TRBV19 to TRBJ1-5; D is unclear. Germline V lookup: CDR1 LNHDA, CDR2 SQIVND (reference sequence). The V and J ends lost 0 bases and 1 base respectively, with 7 bases between them. The CDR3 has 15 amino acids. CDR3 residues: CASSIEGLSNQPQHF. For the CDR3, the DNA is TGTGCCAGTAGTATAGAGGGTTTGAGCAATCAGCCCCAGCATTTT. Full variable domain (missing parts from reference TRBV19 and TRBJ1-5): DGGITQSPKYLFRKEGQNVTLSCEQNLNHDAMYWYRQDPGQGLRLIYYSQIVNDFQKGDIAEGYSVSREKKESFPLTVTSAQKNPTAFYLCASSIEGLSNQPQHFGDGTRLSIL.

The rearrangement joins TRBV28 to TRBJ2-7; D is tentatively TRBD1 or TRBD2 (5 bases each). Germline CDR1 and CDR2: MDHEN and SYDVKM. With 7 bases removed from V and 7 bases from J, the gap between germline ends came to 14 bases. The CDR3 is 12 residues long. This CDR3 is CASTPSWGEQYF. CDR3 coding DNA: TGTGCCAGCACTCCGTCTTGGGGGGAGCAGTACTTC.

The chain is built from TRBV2 and TRBJ1-6, with 9 bases that match TRBD1. The CDR3 contains 14 residues. From germline, CDR1 is SNHLY and CDR2 FYNNEI. With V trimmed by 9 bases and J by 18 bases, 18 bases remained unmatched. This CDR3 reads CASTGGTGSSVGHF. As DNA, the CDR3 is TGTGCCAGTACTGGGGGGACAGGGTCCTCGGTCGGCCACTTT. Together with reference TRBV2 and TRBJ1-6, the CDR3 gives the full variable domain: EPEVTQTPSHQVTQMGQEVILRCVPISNHLYFYWYRQILGQKVEFLVSFYNNEISEKSEIFDDQFSVERPDGSNFTLKIRSTKLEDSAMYFCASTGGTGSSVGHFGNGTRLTVT.

This clone was counted between two and nine times. The V call is TRBV5-1, the J call TRBJ2-6; D ambiguous. The CDR3 covers 15 residues. V dropped 3 bases and J dropped 0 bases, with 7 bases sitting between them. The germline V gene encodes CDR1 SGHRS and CDR2 YFSETQ. The CDR3: CASSSDGSGANVLTF. As DNA, the CDR3 is TGCGCCAGCAGCTCGGACGGCTCTGGGGCCAACGTCCTGACTTTC.

This clone was seen once. At one boundary the junction diverges from the germline segment, which might be a read error. The CDR3 here is CASSPPGSYEQYF. The CDR3 DNA follows: TGTGCCAGCTCGCCACCCGGCTCCTACGAGCAGTACTTC. This chain connects TRBV18 to TRBJ2-7; no reliable D call. Germline V gives CDR1 KGHSH, CDR2 LQKENI. The CDR3 runs to 13 residues.

This clone was detected only once. The CDR3 DNA follows: TGTGCCAGCAGTTTCGGCGGGACGGGAGAGCAGTACTTC. Translation: CASSFGGTGEQYF. The J gene is TRBJ2-7, the V gene TRBV27; perhaps TRBD2 as D (6 bases). Germline V CDR1 and CDR2: MNHEY, SMNVEV (reference sequence). V shed 3 bases and J shed 7 bases, with 13 bases lying between them. The CDR3 has 13 residues.

The CDR3 reads CASSQDWATPSYEQYF. CDR3 bases: TGCGCCAGCAGCCAAGATTGGGCTACCCCCTCCTACGAGCAGTACTTC. The chain has TRBV4-3 and TRBJ2-7, with D uncertain. V lost 0 bases and J lost 0, with 12 bases in between. The CDR3 covers 16 residues. Per germline, CDR1 LGHNA and CDR2 YSLEER.

V gene TRBV5-1 combines with J gene TRBJ1-2, with 8 bases fitting TRBD1. Germline V gene data show CDR1 as SGHRS and CDR2 as YFSETQ. The CDR3 spans 13 residues. V lost 6 bases and J lost 4; bases outside the gene matches: 5. The CDR3 here is CASNPGGGYGYTF. The CDR3 DNA is TGCGCCAGCAACCCAGGGGGCGGCTATGGCTACACCTTC.

In nucleotides, the CDR3 is TGTGCCACGACTAGAAGCGGAACCTACAATGAGCAGTTCTTC. Translated, it gives CATTRSGTYNEQFF. The gene calls are TRBV28 and TRBJ2-1; D may be TRBD2 (6 bases). The CDR3 contains 14 residues. The V gene's germline CDR1 is MDHEN and CDR2 SYDVKM. V was pared by 10 bases and J by 2 bases, with 15 bases between.

The gene calls are TRBV9 and TRBJ1-2; D is ambiguous. CDR1 SGDLS and CDR2 YYNGEE come from the germline V gene. V lost 0 bases to trimming and J lost 4 bases, with 13 bases between them. CDR3 length: 15 residues. CDR3 nucleotides: TGTGCCAGCAGCGTAGATCTGGGGATAGGCTATGGCTACACCTTC. The encoded protein is CASSVDLGIGYGYTF.

The chain joins TRBV28 to TRBJ2-7; D gene uncertain. The CDR3 has 11 amino acids. V was trimmed by 1 base and J by 7 bases, leaving 5 bases between them. Germline V gene lookup returns CDR1 MDHEN and CDR2 SYDVKM. The CDR3 DNA reads as TGTGCCAGCAGTTTATCCCGGGAGCAGTACTTC. It is translated as CASSLSREQYF. The full variable domain, with the rest looked up from reference TRBV28 and TRBJ2-7, is DVKVTQSSRYLVKRTGEKVFLECVQDMDHENMFWYRQDPGLGLRLIYFSYDVKMKEKGDIPEGYSVSREKKERFSLILESASTNQTSMYLCASSLSREQYFGPGTRLTVT.

The gene calls are TRBV2 and TRBJ1-2, with TRBD1 matching 9 bases. The CDR3 runs 13 residues. Trimming cost V 6 bases and J 8 bases; bases outside gene matches: 7. The germline CDR1 and CDR2 sequences are SNHLY and FYNNEI. The CDR3 sequence is CASSGTGMEGYTF. CDR3 DNA: TGTGCCAGCAGCGGGACAGGGATGGAAGGCTACACCTTC.

The rearrangement links TRBV19 to TRBJ1-1, with D possibly TRBD1 on 5 matching bases. Germline V gene sequence: CDR1 LNHDA, CDR2 SQIVND (reference sequence). The CDR3 spans 15 residues. Trimming removed 5 bases at V and 1 base at J, with 14 bases between. The CDR3 nucleotides are TGTGCCAGTAGTGTACGGACAACACGGAACACTGAAGCTTTCTTT. It codes for CASSVRTTRNTEAFF.

This clone has only one observation. The chain employs TRBV7-9 and TRBJ2-1; TRBD1 matches at 8 bases. Trimming cost V 4 bases and J 8 bases; bases outside gene matches: 7. The CDR3 is 14 amino acids. Germline CDR1 reads SEHNR; CDR2 reads FQNEAQ (reference sequence). Here the CDR3 reads CASSSRQGNHEQFF. In DNA, the CDR3 is TGTGCCAGCAGCTCGAGACAGGGGAACCATGAGCAGTTCTTC.

The rearrangement joins TRBV28 to TRBJ2-1; 7 positions match TRBD1. After removal of 2 bases from V and 0 bases from J, the junction contained 7 bases not matched to a gene. Germline CDR1 reads MDHEN; CDR2 reads SYDVKM. This CDR3 has 17 amino acids. Written as DNA, the CDR3 is TGTGCCAGCAGTTTAGAGACAGGGTCCTTCTCCTACAATGAGCAGTTCTTC. This encodes CASSLETGSFSYNEQFF.

The chain combines TRBV25-1 with TRBJ2-7, with no clear D. The V gene lost 3 bases and the J gene lost 4 bases, with 10 bases spanning the gap. The germline CDR1 and CDR2 sequences are MGHDK and SYGVNS. CDR3 size: 13 residues. The CDR3 coding sequence is TGTGCCAGCAGTGACGGGCCGAGTTACGAGCAGTACTTC. It translates to CASSDGPSYEQYF.

This clone was seen just once. The CDR3 loop is CASGLAGFNEQFF. CDR3 DNA sequence: TGTGCCAGCGGGCTAGCGGGGTTCAATGAGCAGTTCTTC. This rearrangement joins TRBV2 to TRBJ2-1, with 9 bases that match TRBD2. The CDR3 extends over 13 amino acids. The V gene end was trimmed by 8 bases and the J gene end by 6 bases; junction bases not matched to a gene: 5. Looked up from germline, CDR1 is SNHLY and CDR2 is FYNNEI.

V gene TRBV3-1 (or the pseudogene TRBV3-2) combines with J gene TRBJ2-5; D is unclear. The CDR3 has 12 residues. Trimming stripped 1 base from V and 7 bases from J, with 7 bases between. Germline CDR1 reads LGHDT; CDR2 reads YNNKEL (reference sequence). The CDR3: CASSQGFGTQYF. CDR3 nucleotides: TGTGCCAGCAGCCAAGGCTTCGGGACCCAGTACTTC.

The table lists this clone with a few counts. The rearrangement joins TRBV6-5 to TRBJ2-7; TRBD2 is a possible D gene (6 bases). Germline V gene lookup returns CDR1 MNHEY and CDR2 SVGAGI. The CDR3 runs 14 residues. The ends were cut back, 10 bases at V and 7 bases at J, with 23 bases in the middle. This CDR3 reads CAISPGLGFWEQYF. CDR3 coding DNA: TGTGCCATATCCCCGGGACTGGGGTTTTGGGAGCAGTACTTC.

This clone showed up just once. V and J are TRBV18 and TRBJ1-2; 12 nucleotides line up with TRBD1. Germline V gene sequence: CDR1 KGHSH, CDR2 LQKENI. The CDR3 consists of 15 residues. Trimming cost V 3 bases and J 8 bases; bases outside gene matches: 7. CDR3 nucleotide sequence: TGTGCCAGCTCACCGCCGGGACAGGGGGCGCGAGGCTACACCTTC. Translated: CASSPPGQGARGYTF.

The genes are TRBV5-1 and TRBJ2-5, with 8 bases that match TRBD2. The CDR3 is 16 amino acids. The J segment lost 2 bases and the V segment lost 0 bases, leaving 6 bases of the junction unmatched. The germline gives CDR1 SGHRS, CDR2 YFSETQ. The DNA for the CDR3 is TGCGCCAGCAGCTTGGTTCCAGCGGGAGCACAAGAGACCCAGTACTTC. Translation gives CASSLVPAGAQETQYF.

This chain connects TRBV7-2 to TRBJ2-7, with 14 bases identical to TRBD2. Trimming at V came to 5 bases and at J to 6 bases, leaving 6 bases not matched to a gene. Germline V lookup: CDR1 SGHTA, CDR2 FQGNSA. The CDR3 contains 15 residues. This CDR3 is CASSPGTSGRSEQYF. The CDR3 coding sequence is TGTGCCAGCAGCCCGGGGACTAGCGGGAGATCCGAGCAGTACTTC.